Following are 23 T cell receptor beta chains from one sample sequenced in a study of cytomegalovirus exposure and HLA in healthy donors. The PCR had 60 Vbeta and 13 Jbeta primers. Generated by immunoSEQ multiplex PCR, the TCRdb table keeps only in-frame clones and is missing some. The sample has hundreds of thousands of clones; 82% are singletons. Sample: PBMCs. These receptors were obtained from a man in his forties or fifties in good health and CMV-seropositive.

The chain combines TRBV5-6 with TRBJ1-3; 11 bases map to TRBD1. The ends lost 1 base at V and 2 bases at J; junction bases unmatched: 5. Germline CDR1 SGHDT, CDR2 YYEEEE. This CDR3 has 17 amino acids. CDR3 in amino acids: CASSLYGTGGTGNTIYF. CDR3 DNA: TGTGCCAGCAGCTTGTACGGGACAGGGGGAACTGGAAACACCATATATTTT.

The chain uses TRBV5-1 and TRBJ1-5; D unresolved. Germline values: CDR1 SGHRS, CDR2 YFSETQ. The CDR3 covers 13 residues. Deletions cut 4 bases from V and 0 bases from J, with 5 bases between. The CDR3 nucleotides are TGCGCCAGCAGCCTTTTTAGCAATCAGCCCCAGCATTTT. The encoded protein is CASSLFSNQPQHF.

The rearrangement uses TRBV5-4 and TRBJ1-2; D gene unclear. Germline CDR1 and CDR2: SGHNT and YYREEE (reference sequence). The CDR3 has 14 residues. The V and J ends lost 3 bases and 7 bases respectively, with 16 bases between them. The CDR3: CASSSDGIPAGYTF. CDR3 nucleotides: TGTGCCAGCAGCTCTGACGGGATTCCCGCTGGCTACACCTTC.

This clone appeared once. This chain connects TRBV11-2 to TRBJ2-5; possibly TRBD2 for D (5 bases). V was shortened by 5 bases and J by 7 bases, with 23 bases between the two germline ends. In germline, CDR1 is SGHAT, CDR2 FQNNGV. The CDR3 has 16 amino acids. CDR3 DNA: TGTGCCAGCAGCACCTTAACCGACATAGAAGGAGGGACCCAGTACTTC. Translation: CASSTLTDIEGGTQYF.

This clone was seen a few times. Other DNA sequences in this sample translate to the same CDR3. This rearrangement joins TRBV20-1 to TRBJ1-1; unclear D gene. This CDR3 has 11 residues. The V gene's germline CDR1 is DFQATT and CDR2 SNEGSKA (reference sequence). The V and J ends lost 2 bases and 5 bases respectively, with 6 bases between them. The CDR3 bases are TGCAGTGCTAGACCCGGGACTGAAGCTTTCTTT. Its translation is CSARPGTEAFF.

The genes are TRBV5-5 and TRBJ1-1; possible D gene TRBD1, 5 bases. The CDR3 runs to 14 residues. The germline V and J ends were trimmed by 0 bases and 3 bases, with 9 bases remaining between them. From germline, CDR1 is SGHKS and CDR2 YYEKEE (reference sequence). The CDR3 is CASSLEGWDTEAFF. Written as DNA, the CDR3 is TGTGCCAGCAGCTTGGAGGGGTGGGACACTGAAGCTTTCTTT.

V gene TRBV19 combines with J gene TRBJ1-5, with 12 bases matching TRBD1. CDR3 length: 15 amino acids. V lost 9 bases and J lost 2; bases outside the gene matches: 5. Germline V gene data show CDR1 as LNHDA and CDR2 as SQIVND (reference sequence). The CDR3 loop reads CASGDRGLGNQPQHF. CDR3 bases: TGTGCCAGCGGGGACAGGGGGCTTGGCAATCAGCCCCAGCATTTT.

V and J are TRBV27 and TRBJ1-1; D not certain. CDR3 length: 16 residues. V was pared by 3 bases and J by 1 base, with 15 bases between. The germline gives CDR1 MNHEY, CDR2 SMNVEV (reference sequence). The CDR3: CASSLRLVRGNTEAFF. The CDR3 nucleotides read TGTGCCAGCAGTTTGAGACTGGTCCGGGGGAACACTGAAGCTTTCTTT.

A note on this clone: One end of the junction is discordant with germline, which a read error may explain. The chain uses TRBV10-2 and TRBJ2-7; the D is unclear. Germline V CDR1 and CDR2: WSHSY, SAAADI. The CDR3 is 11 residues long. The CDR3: CASSEEIAPNF. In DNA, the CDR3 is TGCGCCAGCAGTGAGGAAATAGCACCGAACTTC.

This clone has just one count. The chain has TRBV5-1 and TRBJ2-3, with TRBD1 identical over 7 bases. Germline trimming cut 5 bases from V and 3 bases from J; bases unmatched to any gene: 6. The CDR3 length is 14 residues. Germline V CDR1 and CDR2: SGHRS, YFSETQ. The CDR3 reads CASRATGETDTQYF. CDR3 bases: TGCGCCAGCAGGGCTACAGGGGAAACAGATACGCAGTATTTT. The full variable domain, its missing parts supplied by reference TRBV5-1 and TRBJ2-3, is KAGVTQTPRYLIKTRGQQVTLSCSPISGHRSVSWYQQTPGQGLQFLFEYFSETQRNKGNFPGRFSGRQFSNSRSEMNVSTLELGDSALYLCASRATGETDTQYFGPGTRLTVL.

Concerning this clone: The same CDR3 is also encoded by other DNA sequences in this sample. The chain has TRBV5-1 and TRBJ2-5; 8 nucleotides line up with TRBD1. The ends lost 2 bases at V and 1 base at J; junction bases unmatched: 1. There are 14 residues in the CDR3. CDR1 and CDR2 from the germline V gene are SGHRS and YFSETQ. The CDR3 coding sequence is TGCGCCAGCAGCTTAACAGGGGGCCAAGAGACCCAGTACTTC. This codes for CASSLTGGQETQYF.

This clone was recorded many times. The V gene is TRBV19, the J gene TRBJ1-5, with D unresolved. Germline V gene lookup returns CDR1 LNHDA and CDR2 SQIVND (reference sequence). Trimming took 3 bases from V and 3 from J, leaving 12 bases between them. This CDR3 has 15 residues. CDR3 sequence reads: CASSITVFPNQPQHF. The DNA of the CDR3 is TGTGCCAGTAGTATCACAGTGTTCCCCAATCAGCCCCAGCATTTT.

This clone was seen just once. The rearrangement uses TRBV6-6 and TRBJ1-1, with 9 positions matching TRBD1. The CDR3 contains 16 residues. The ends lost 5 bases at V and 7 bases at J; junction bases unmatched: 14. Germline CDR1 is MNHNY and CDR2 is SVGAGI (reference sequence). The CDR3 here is CASSHRDRVDLSEAFF. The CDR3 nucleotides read TGTGCCAGCAGTCACCGGGACAGGGTTGATCTCAGTGAAGCTTTCTTT.

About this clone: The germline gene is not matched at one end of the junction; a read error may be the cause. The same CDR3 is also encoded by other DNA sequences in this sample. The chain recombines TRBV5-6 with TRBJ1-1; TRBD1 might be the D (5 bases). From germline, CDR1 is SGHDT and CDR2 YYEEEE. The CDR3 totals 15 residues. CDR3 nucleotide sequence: TGTGCCAGCAGCTTTGGAGGTGCGGGGCTTTATGAAGCCTTCTTT. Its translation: CASSFGGAGLYEAFF.

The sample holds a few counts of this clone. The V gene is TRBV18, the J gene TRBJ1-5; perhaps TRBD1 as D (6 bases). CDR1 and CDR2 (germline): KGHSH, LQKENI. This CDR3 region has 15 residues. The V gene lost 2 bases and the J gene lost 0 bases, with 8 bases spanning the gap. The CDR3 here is CASSPTGTSNQPQHF. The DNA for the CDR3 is TGTGCCAGCTCACCAACAGGGACTAGCAATCAGCCCCAGCATTTT.

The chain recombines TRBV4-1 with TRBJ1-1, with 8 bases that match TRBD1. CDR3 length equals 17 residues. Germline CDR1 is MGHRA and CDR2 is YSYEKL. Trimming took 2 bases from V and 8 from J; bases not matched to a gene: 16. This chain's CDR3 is CASSQPLLRDRTLEAFF. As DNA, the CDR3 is TGCGCCAGCAGCCAACCGCTACTCCGGGACAGGACTTTGGAAGCTTTCTTT.

The CDR3 DNA follows: TGTGCCAGCATCCCGGGACTAGTCAACAATGAGCAGTTCTTC. The encoded protein is CASIPGLVNNEQFF. The rearrangement uses TRBV28 and TRBJ2-1, with 8 bases fitting TRBD2. The V gene's germline CDR1 is MDHEN and CDR2 SYDVKM. This CDR3 has 14 residues. Unmatched junction bases numbered 7, after V lost 7 bases and J lost 5 bases.

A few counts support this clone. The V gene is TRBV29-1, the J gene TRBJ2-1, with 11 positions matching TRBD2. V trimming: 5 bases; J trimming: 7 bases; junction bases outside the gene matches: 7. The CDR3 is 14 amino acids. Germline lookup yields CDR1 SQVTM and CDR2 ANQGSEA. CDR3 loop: CSVILAGGGNEQFF. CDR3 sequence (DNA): TGCAGCGTTATTCTAGCGGGAGGAGGGAATGAGCAGTTCTTC.

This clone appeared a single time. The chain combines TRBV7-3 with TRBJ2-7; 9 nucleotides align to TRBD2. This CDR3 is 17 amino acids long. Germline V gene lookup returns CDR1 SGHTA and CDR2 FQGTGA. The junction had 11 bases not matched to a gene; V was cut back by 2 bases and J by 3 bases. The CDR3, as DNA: TGTGCCAGCAGCTTAGAACTAGCGGGTGGCCTCCTCTACGAGCAGTACGTC. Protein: CASSLELAGGLLYEQYV.

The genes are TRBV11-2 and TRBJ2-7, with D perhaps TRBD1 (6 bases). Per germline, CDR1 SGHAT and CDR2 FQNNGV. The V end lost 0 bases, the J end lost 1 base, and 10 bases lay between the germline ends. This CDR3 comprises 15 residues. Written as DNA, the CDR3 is TGTGCCAGCAGCTTAGACAGGGGCATTTCCTACGAGCAGTACGTC. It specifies CASSLDRGISYEQYV.

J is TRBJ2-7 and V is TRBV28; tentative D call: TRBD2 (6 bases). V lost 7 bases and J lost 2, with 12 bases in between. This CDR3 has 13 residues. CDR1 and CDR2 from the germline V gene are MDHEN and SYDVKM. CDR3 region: CASNSGTTYEQYV. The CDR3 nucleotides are TGTGCCAGCAATAGCGGCACAACCTACGAGCAGTACGTC.

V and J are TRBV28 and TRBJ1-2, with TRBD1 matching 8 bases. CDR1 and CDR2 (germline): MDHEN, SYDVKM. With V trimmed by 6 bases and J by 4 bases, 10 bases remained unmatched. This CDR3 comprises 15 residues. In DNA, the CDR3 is TGTGCCAGCAGCCTGGGGGGACAGGACACCTATGGCTACACCTTC. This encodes CASSLGGQDTYGYTF.

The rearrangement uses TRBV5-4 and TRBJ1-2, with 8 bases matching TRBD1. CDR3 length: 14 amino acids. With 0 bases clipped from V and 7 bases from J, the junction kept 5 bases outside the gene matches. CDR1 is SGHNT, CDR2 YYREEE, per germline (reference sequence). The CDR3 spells CASSLAMDRAGYTF. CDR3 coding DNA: TGTGCCAGCAGCTTGGCAATGGACAGGGCTGGCTACACCTTC.